These 14 T cell receptor beta chains originate from one sample sequenced in a study of radiotherapy plus CTLA-4 blockade in lung cancer. Clones were sequenced by immunoSEQ multiplex PCR, and TCRdb holds only the in-frame ones, with some missing. The table lists about 76,000 clones, under 90% of them singletons. The sequenced sample was peripheral blood, obtained from a patient treated with radiotherapy plus ipilimumab. Every receptor here comes from a human donor with non-small cell lung cancer who had stable disease on radiotherapy plus ipilimumab.

V is TRBV7-8 and J is TRBJ1-6, with D hard to call. Germline V gene data show CDR1 as SGHVS and CDR2 as FQNEAQ. The CDR3 runs to 12 residues. V lost 3 bases and J lost 12, with 9 bases in between. The chain's CDR3 is CASSLRLGPLHF. CDR3 nucleotides: TGTGCCAGCAGCTTGCGACTGGGACCCCTCCACTTT.

This clone has just one count. V usage is TRBV6-4 and J usage is TRBJ1-2; D may be TRBD1 (6 bases). Per germline, CDR1 MRHNA and CDR2 SNTAGT. Trimming removed 4 bases at V and 5 bases at J, with 20 bases between. The CDR3 is 16 residues long. The CDR3 nucleotides read TGTGCCAGCAGTGTTACTCAGGGGTCCGCTGGTTATGGCTACACCTTC. Encoded protein: CASSVTQGSAGYGYTF.

The J gene is TRBJ2-3, the V gene TRBV28, with 8 bases that match TRBD2. CDR3 size: 17 residues. Trimming removed 5 bases from V and 3 bases from J; junction bases left unmatched: 13. Germline values: CDR1 MDHEN, CDR2 SYDVKM. CDR3 protein: CASSRQGAGVGTDTQYF. The CDR3 DNA is TGTGCCAGCAGTAGACAAGGAGCGGGGGTGGGTACAGATACGCAGTATTTT.

In this sample, this clone turned up a few times. This chain links TRBV7-6 with TRBJ1-6; D is possibly TRBD1 (5 bases). CDR3 length: 14 amino acids. Germline V gene lookup returns CDR1 SGHVS and CDR2 FNYEAQ. V lost 5 bases to trimming and J lost 7 bases, with 12 bases between them. CDR3 coding DNA: TGTGCCAGCAGCCCGTCCGGGGGGAATTCACCCCTCCACTTT. As protein: CASSPSGGNSPLHF.

The V call is TRBV5-1, the J call TRBJ2-1, with D hard to call. The CDR3 consists of 13 residues. Germline assignment: CDR1 SGHRS and CDR2 YFSETQ. Trimming cost V 0 bases and J 4 bases, with 5 bases left between them. As DNA, the CDR3 is TGCGCCAGCAGCTTGGGGGGTTACAATGAGCAGTTCTTC. It is translated as CASSLGGYNEQFF. Using reference TRBV5-1 and TRBJ2-1 for the parts outside the CDR3, the full variable domain is KAGVTQTPRYLIKTRGQQVTLSCSPISGHRSVSWYQQTPGQGLQFLFEYFSETQRNKGNFPGRFSGRQFSNSRSEMNVSTLELGDSALYLCASSLGGYNEQFFGPGTRLTVL.

This clone turned up a few times. This rearrangement joins TRBV6-1 to TRBJ2-2, with D hard to call. The ends were cut back, 0 bases at V and 3 bases at J, with 5 bases in the middle. This CDR3 is 14 amino acids long. The germline CDR1 and CDR2 sequences are MNHNS and SASEGT. The CDR3 protein is CASSEALDTGELFF. In nucleotides, the CDR3 is TGTGCCAGCAGTGAAGCGCTTGACACCGGGGAGCTGTTTTTT.

The J gene is TRBJ2-1, the V gene TRBV7-3, with 9 bases that match TRBD1. The V and J ends lost 5 bases and 12 bases, in that order; junction bases with no gene match: 8. CDR3 size: 13 residues. Germline V CDR1 and CDR2: SGHTA, FQGTGA. CDR3 bases: TGTGCCAGCAGCCCCACAGGGGGCGCGTGGCAGTTCTTC. It translates to CASSPTGGAWQFF.

The CDR3 protein is CASSAPTGRSGYTF. For the CDR3, the DNA is TGTGCCAGCAGTGCCCCGACAGGGAGGAGTGGCTACACCTTC. The chain employs TRBV6-1 and TRBJ1-2; 7 nucleotides align to TRBD1. The CDR3 totals 14 residues. Germline V gene data show CDR1 as MNHNS and CDR2 as SASEGT. Unmatched junction bases numbered 9, after V lost 4 bases and J lost 7 bases.

The CDR3 region has the DNA TGTGCCTGGGACAGGGTTACTGGGGCCAACGTCCTGACTTTC. This encodes CAWDRVTGANVLTF. This chain joins TRBV30 and TRBJ2-6, with TRBD1 identical over 7 bases. The CDR3 sequence is 14 residues long. CDR1 and CDR2 (germline): GTSNPN, SVGIG (reference sequence). V was clipped by 5 bases and J by 2 bases; unmatched bases: 3.

J is TRBJ1-2 and V is TRBV27, with TRBD1 as a possible D gene (5 bases). Germline CDR1 and CDR2: MNHEY and SMNVEV (reference sequence). The CDR3 is 13 residues long. V was cut by 2 bases and J by 3 bases, with 7 bases left in between. Here the CDR3 reads CASSLGAHYGYTF. The CDR3 bases are TGTGCCAGCAGTTTAGGGGCTCACTATGGCTACACCTTC.

This clone was detected only a few times. The rearrangement uses TRBV7-2 and TRBJ1-2; weak D call: TRBD1 (5 bases). Germline assignment: CDR1 SGHTA and CDR2 FQGNSA. CDR3 size: 11 residues. V shed 7 bases and J shed 9 bases, with 12 bases lying between them. In DNA form, the CDR3 reads TGTGCCAGCACCGTGGGGGGACGCTACACCTTC. This codes for CASTVGGRYTF. Looking up the rest from reference TRBV7-2 and TRBJ1-2 gives the full variable domain: GAGVSQSPSNKVTEKGKDVELRCDPISGHTALYWYRQSLGQGLEFLIYFQGNSAPDKSGLPSDRFSAERTGGSVSTLTIQRTQQEDSAVYLCASTVGGRYTFGSGTRLTVV.

The chain uses TRBV6-1 and TRBJ1-1; a possible D gene is TRBD1 (5 bases). Per the germline V gene, CDR1 is MNHNS and CDR2 is SASEGT. V was cut by 0 bases and J by 9 bases, with 11 bases left in between. The CDR3 covers 13 residues. Here the CDR3 DNA reads TGTGCCAGCAGTGAAGCTGGAGGGGTTAAAGCTTTCTTT. Its translation is CASSEAGGVKAFF.

The chain employs TRBV5-1 and TRBJ2-3; 7 bases match TRBD1. The CDR3 runs to 15 residues. Germline CDR1 SGHRS, CDR2 YFSETQ. The junction had 8 bases not matched to a gene; V was cut back by 2 bases and J by 5 bases. The chain's CDR3 is CASSFTGAILDTQYF. The CDR3 DNA reads TGCGCCAGCAGCTTCACAGGGGCTATTCTAGATACGCAGTATTTT.

The chain links TRBV19 to TRBJ1-1; TRBD1 is a possible D gene (6 bases). V lost 6 bases and J 5 bases, leaving 13 bases between the germline ends. Per the germline V gene, CDR1 is LNHDA and CDR2 is SQIVND (reference sequence). The CDR3 spans 13 residues. The DNA for the CDR3 is TGTGCCAGTAGACCACAGGGTGGAACTGAAGCTTTCTTT. It codes for CASRPQGGTEAFF.